The 25 T cell receptor beta chains below all came from one sample that was sequenced in a study of cytomegalovirus exposure and HLA in healthy donors. PCR primers comprised 60 Vbeta and 13 Jbeta primers. Libraries were prepared by immunoSEQ multiplex PCR; TCRdb keeps only in-frame clonotypes and omits some of them. Of about 170,000 clones detected, approximately 88% appear once; the ten largest clones hold 0.95% to 1.5%. Sequenced input: PBMCs. The receptors originated from a boy aged 2-15 years in good health and CMV-seronegative.

The J gene is TRBJ2-1, the V gene TRBV5-1; TRBD1 might be the D (7 bases). CDR1 and CDR2 (germline): SGHRS, YFSETQ. CDR3 length equals 16 residues. V lost 6 bases and J lost 2, with 18 bases in between. The DNA of the CDR3 is TGCGCCAGCACCTTCGGGTCAGGGGGGACCTACAATGAGCAGTTCTTC. As protein: CASTFGSGGTYNEQFF.

About this clone: One end of the junction is discordant with germline, which a read error may explain. This chain joins TRBV7-9 and TRBJ2-1; 9 bases align to TRBD2. The CDR3 spans 17 residues. Germline V CDR1 and CDR2: SEHNR, FQNEAQ (reference sequence). Written as DNA, the CDR3 is TGTTCCAGCAGCTTAATAGCGGGAGTAGGGTTGGGCGATGAGCAGTTCTTC. It encodes CSSSLIAGVGLGDEQFF.

Only one count was recorded for this clone. The gene calls are TRBV14 and TRBJ1-1; D is undetermined. In germline, CDR1 is SGHDN, CDR2 FVKESK. V lost 1 base and J 1 base, leaving 4 bases between the germline ends. CDR3 size: 13 residues. This chain's CDR3 is CASSQVKNTEAFF. In DNA form, the CDR3 reads TGTGCCAGCAGCCAAGTCAAGAACACTGAAGCTTTCTTT.

This clone came up a few times. This chain connects TRBV29-1 to TRBJ1-3; TRBD1 is a possible D gene (6 bases). The CDR3 is made up of 14 amino acids. The ends were cut back, 5 bases at V and 13 bases at J, with 24 bases in the middle. Germline V gives CDR1 SQVTM, CDR2 ANQGSEA. CDR3 in DNA: TGCAGCGTTCTACAGACAGGCCCCCGAGGTTCGATATATTTT. As protein: CSVLQTGPRGSIYF.

About this clone itself: The same CDR3 can be traced to other DNA sequences in this sample. The J gene is TRBJ1-5, the V gene TRBV30; D not certain. Germline V lookup: CDR1 GTSNPN, CDR2 SVGIG (reference sequence). V lost 2 bases to trimming and J lost 0 bases, with 5 bases between them. The CDR3 sequence is 13 residues long. The CDR3 spells CAWSFSSNQPQHF. CDR3 DNA: TGTGCCTGGAGTTTCAGTAGCAATCAGCCCCAGCATTTT. The whole variable domain, remainder taken from reference TRBV30 and TRBJ1-5, is SQTIHQWPATLVQPVGSPLSLECTVEGTSNPNLYWYRQAAGRGLQLLFYSVGIGQISSEVPQNLSASRPQDRQFILSSKKLLLSDSGFYLCAWSFSSNQPQHFGDGTRLSIL.

CDR3 DNA: TGTGCCACCAGCAGAGATCGGTCGCCGGAGACCCAGTACTTC. Translating it yields CATSRDRSPETQYF. The V and J genes are TRBV15 and TRBJ2-5; D uncertain. V lost 0 bases, J lost 5 bases, and 10 bases lay in between. From germline, CDR1 is LNHNV and CDR2 YYDKDF (reference sequence). CDR3 length: 14 amino acids.

V is TRBV4-2 and J is TRBJ2-1, with 11 bases matching TRBD2. The CDR3 has 19 amino acids. The germline V gene has CDR1 LGHNA and CDR2 YNFKEQ. Trimming at V came to 4 bases and at J to 5 bases, leaving 16 bases not matched to a gene. The CDR3 spells CASSRLGTSGGPRNNEQFF. CDR3 DNA: TGTGCCAGCAGCCGCCTAGGGACTAGCGGAGGTCCGCGAAACAATGAGCAGTTCTTC.

The chain couples TRBV5-1 to TRBJ2-7; tentative D call: TRBD1 (5 bases). V was pared by 4 bases and J by 1 base, with 15 bases between. Germline V gives CDR1 SGHRS, CDR2 YFSETQ. The CDR3 extends over 15 amino acids. The CDR3 loop is CASSPQDTGSYEQYF. CDR3 nucleotide sequence: TGCGCCAGCAGCCCCCAGGACACAGGTTCCTACGAGCAGTACTTC.

The chain joins TRBV30 to TRBJ2-1, with TRBD2 as a possible D gene (6 bases). Trimming shortened V by 5 bases and J by 8 bases, and 22 bases separated the two germline ends. CDR3 length: 15 residues. Germline loops: CDR1 GTSNPN, CDR2 SVGIG (reference sequence). The CDR3 sequence is CAWSPRGVSVDEQFF. The CDR3 DNA reads as TGTGCCTGGTCCCCCCGCGGGGTCTCGGTAGATGAGCAGTTCTTC.

V and J are TRBV10-3 and TRBJ1-1; D not certain. Germline CDR1 ENHRY, CDR2 SYGVKD. V shed 3 bases and J shed 2 bases, with 7 bases lying between them. The CDR3 sequence is 13 residues long. CDR3 in amino acids: CAISDLLNTEAFF. CDR3 nucleotides: TGTGCCATCAGTGACCTCCTCAACACTGAAGCTTTCTTT.

The rearrangement links TRBV21-1 to TRBJ2-7; the table's D gene call, TRBD1, was not cross checked with the DNA. TRBV21-1 is flagged as a pseudogene. The CDR3 runs 13 residues. CDR3 sequence: CATLYRANYEQYV. In DNA form, the CDR3 reads TGTGCCACCCTTTACAGGGCCAACTACGAGCAGTACGTC.

The chain has TRBV19 and TRBJ2-5; tentatively, D is TRBD1 (5 bases). Trimming took off 3 bases at V and 5 bases at J, with 13 bases between the two ends. Germline CDR1 is LNHDA and CDR2 is SQIVND (reference sequence). The CDR3 runs to 14 residues. The CDR3 reads CASSITQGRETQYF. The CDR3 DNA is TGTGCCAGTAGTATCACCCAGGGTAGGGAGACCCAGTACTTC.

The gene calls are TRBV6-1 and TRBJ2-7; possibly TRBD1 for D (6 bases). V was clipped by 5 bases and J by 4 bases, with 18 bases between them. Germline V gene sequence: CDR1 MNHNS, CDR2 SASEGT. CDR3 length equals 15 residues. CDR3 protein: CASSTWTENRYEQYF. The CDR3 coding sequence is TGTGCCAGCAGTACCTGGACAGAAAACAGGTACGAGCAGTACTTC.

The chain links TRBV5-1 to TRBJ2-1; D is perhaps TRBD2 (5 bases). This CDR3 is 11 amino acids long. Germline V gene lookup returns CDR1 SGHRS and CDR2 YFSETQ. Between the trimmed V and J ends, which lost 0 bases and 13 bases, there was a span of 8 bases. CDR3: CASSLGELQFF. CDR3 nucleotides: TGCGCCAGCAGCTTGGGGGAGCTCCAGTTCTTC.

This chain uses TRBV12-5 with TRBJ1-1, with D possibly being TRBD1 (6 bases). This CDR3 is built from 11 residues. Trimming pared 8 bases from V and 13 bases from J, leaving 17 bases between. Germline CDR1 reads LGHNT; CDR2 reads FRNRAP. The CDR3 nucleotides are TGTGCTAGTCGGGGGGGGCGCAAGGGTTTCTTT. Protein: CASRGGRKGFF. The full variable domain, completed using reference TRBV12-5 and TRBJ1-1, is DARVTQTPRHKVTEMGQEVTMRCQPILGHNTVFWYRQTMMQGLELLAYFRNRAPLDDSGMPKDRFSAEMPDATLATLKIQPSEPRDSAVYFCASRGGRKGFFGQGTRLTVV.

The chain couples TRBV30 to TRBJ2-1; 7 nucleotides line up with TRBD2. Germline V gives CDR1 GTSNPN, CDR2 SVGIG (reference sequence). V gave up 2 bases and J gave up 2 bases; unmatched junction bases: 12. The CDR3 has 17 residues. CDR3 sequence: CAWSFTPTSVPYNEQFF. CDR3 nucleotide sequence: TGTGCCTGGAGTTTCACACCCACTAGCGTGCCCTACAATGAGCAGTTCTTC.

The rearrangement joins TRBV5-1 to TRBJ2-3; D is possibly TRBD2 (6 bases). Germline loops: CDR1 SGHRS, CDR2 YFSETQ. V lost 0 bases to trimming and J lost 7 bases, with 18 bases between them. The CDR3 sequence is 16 residues long. CDR3 DNA: TGCGCCAGCAGCTTGGAATGGGGGGACCGGAGGAATACGCAGTATTTT. This codes for CASSLEWGDRRNTQYF.

This chain joins TRBV7-9 and TRBJ2-3; 8 bases match TRBD2. This CDR3 contains 14 residues. Germline V CDR1 and CDR2: SEHNR, FQNEAQ (reference sequence). The V segment lost 5 bases and the J segment 6 bases; nucleotides outside the gene matches: 7. The CDR3 loop is CASSTSGGPDTQYF. The DNA of the CDR3 is TGTGCCAGCAGCACGTCGGGAGGGCCGGATACGCAGTATTTT.

The J gene is TRBJ2-1, the V gene TRBV4-3; the match to TRBD2 covers 8 bases. Germline trimming cut 0 bases from V and 7 bases from J; bases unmatched to any gene: 8. There are 16 residues in the CDR3. The germline V gene encodes CDR1 LGHNA and CDR2 YSLEER. The CDR3 nucleotides are TGCGCCAGCAGCCAAGATTCAGCGGGAGTGGCGAATGAGCAGTTCTTC. Its protein is CASSQDSAGVANEQFF.

The V and J genes are TRBV14 and TRBJ2-5; possible D gene TRBD2, 5 bases. V lost 4 bases to trimming and J lost 3 bases, with 9 bases between them. Germline V gives CDR1 SGHDN, CDR2 FVKESK. CDR3 length: 13 residues. CDR3 bases: TGTGCCAGCAGCCCTTCGGGAAAAGAGACCCAGTACTTC. This sequence encodes CASSPSGKETQYF.

This clone was observed a single time. The J gene is TRBJ1-1, the V gene TRBV7-2; no clear D. Germline CDR1 reads SGHTA; CDR2 reads FQGNSA. Trimming took off 2 bases at V and 3 bases at J, with 13 bases between the two ends. The CDR3 has 15 amino acids. In nucleotides, the CDR3 is TGTGCCAGCAGCTTATTTATGATTCGGGACACTGAAGCTTTCTTT. It codes for CASSLFMIRDTEAFF.

The chain joins TRBV19 to TRBJ2-5; D is ambiguous. The CDR3 runs 13 residues. Trimming shortened V by 1 base and J by 9 bases, and 12 bases separated the two germline ends. CDR1 is LNHDA and CDR2 is SQIVND in the germline V gene (reference sequence). The CDR3, as DNA: TGTGCCAGTAGTATAGTAAGGCCAGGCCCCCAGTACTTC. This translates into CASSIVRPGPQYF.

The V call is TRBV5-4, the J call TRBJ2-7; TRBD1 aligns across 7 bases. Trimming removed 4 bases from V and 4 bases from J; junction bases left unmatched: 14. This CDR3 region has 16 residues. Germline V gives CDR1 SGHNT, CDR2 YYREEE (reference sequence). CDR3 sequence (DNA): TGTGCCAGCAGCGCCACACCGGGACAGCTGGGGTACGAGCAGTACGTC. Encoded protein: CASSATPGQLGYEQYV.

This clone has more than one count but fewer than ten. The J gene is TRBJ1-4, the V gene TRBV9; a weak D match, TRBD1 (5 bases). V lost 0 bases, J lost 4 bases, and 10 bases lay in between. Per germline, CDR1 SGDLS and CDR2 YYNGEE. The CDR3 totals 15 residues. The CDR3 DNA sequence: TGTGCCAGCAGCGTAGGACTCCAGGGTAATGAAAAACTGTTTTTT. It is translated as CASSVGLQGNEKLFF.

V is TRBV19 and J is TRBJ2-7; 7 bases map to TRBD2. The V and J ends lost 3 bases and 6 bases, in that order; junction bases with no gene match: 14. The CDR3 sequence is 16 residues long. Per the germline V gene, CDR1 is LNHDA and CDR2 is SQIVND (reference sequence). CDR3 sequence: CASSIDAGESIGEQYF. The CDR3 bases are TGTGCCAGTAGTATCGACGCGGGAGAATCAATCGGCGAGCAGTACTTC.